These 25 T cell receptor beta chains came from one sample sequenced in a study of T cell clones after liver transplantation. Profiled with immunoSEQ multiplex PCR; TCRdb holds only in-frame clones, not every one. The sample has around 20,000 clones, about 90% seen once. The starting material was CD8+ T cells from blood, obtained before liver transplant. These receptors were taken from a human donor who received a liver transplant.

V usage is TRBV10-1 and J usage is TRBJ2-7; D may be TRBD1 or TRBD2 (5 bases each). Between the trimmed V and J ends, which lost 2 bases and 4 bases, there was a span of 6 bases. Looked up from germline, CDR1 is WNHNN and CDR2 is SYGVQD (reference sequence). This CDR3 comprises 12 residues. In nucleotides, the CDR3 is TGCGCCAGCAGTGAGGGGGGATACGAGCAGTACTTC. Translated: CASSEGGYEQYF.

CDR3 in amino acids: CASSIATGAVGELFF. In DNA, the CDR3 is TGTGCCAGTAGTATAGCTACAGGGGCGGTCGGGGAGCTGTTTTTT. The genes are TRBV19 and TRBJ2-2; 7 bases align to TRBD1. Germline V gene data show CDR1 as LNHDA and CDR2 as SQIVND (reference sequence). The J segment lost 7 bases and the V segment lost 1 base, leaving 6 bases of the junction unmatched. The CDR3 is 15 amino acids.

Here the CDR3 DNA reads TGTGCCAGCAGTTACTCCGACAGATCCTATGGCTACACCTTC. It yields the protein CASSYSDRSYGYTF. This chain connects TRBV6-5 to TRBJ1-2; D is possibly TRBD1 (5 bases). V shed 0 bases and J shed 4 bases, with 9 bases lying between them. The V gene's germline CDR1 is MNHEY and CDR2 SVGAGI. The CDR3 is 14 amino acids.

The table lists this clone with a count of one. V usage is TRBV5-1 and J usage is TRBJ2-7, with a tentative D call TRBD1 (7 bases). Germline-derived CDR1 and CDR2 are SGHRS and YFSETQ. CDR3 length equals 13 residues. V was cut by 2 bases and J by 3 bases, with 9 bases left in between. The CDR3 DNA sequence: TGCGCCAGCAGCTTCAGGGGGGACTACGAGCAGTACTTC. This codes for CASSFRGDYEQYF.

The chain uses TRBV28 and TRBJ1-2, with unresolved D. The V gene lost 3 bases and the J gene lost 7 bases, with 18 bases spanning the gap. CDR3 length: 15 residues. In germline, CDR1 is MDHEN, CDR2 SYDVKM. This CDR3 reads CASSFFYLGQVGYTF. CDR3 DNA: TGTGCCAGCAGTTTCTTTTATTTAGGGCAAGTTGGCTACACCTTC.

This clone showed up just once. CDR3 residues: CASRITGGGLTDTQYF. The CDR3 DNA sequence: TGTGCCAGCAGGATAACAGGTGGAGGGCTGACAGATACGCAGTATTTT. The gene calls are TRBV28 and TRBJ2-3; D is possibly TRBD2 (6 bases). Germline V lookup: CDR1 MDHEN, CDR2 SYDVKM. The CDR3 has 16 amino acids. V dropped 6 bases and J dropped 3 bases, with 19 bases sitting between them.

CDR3 DNA sequence: TGTGCCAGCAGCTGGGGGGAAAGCGACGAGCAGTACTTC. Its translation is CASSWGESDEQYF. The chain couples TRBV5-6 to TRBJ2-7, with a possible D match to TRBD2 (6 bases). CDR1 and CDR2 from the germline V gene are SGHDT and YYEEEE. Trimming cost V 3 bases and J 5 bases, with 12 bases left between them. The CDR3 runs 13 residues.

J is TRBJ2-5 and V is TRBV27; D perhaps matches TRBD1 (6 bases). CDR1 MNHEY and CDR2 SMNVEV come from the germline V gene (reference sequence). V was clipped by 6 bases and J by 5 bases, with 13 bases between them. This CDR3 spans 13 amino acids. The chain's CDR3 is CASSTGWVETQYF. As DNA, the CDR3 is TGTGCCAGCAGCACAGGGTGGGTTGAGACCCAGTACTTC.

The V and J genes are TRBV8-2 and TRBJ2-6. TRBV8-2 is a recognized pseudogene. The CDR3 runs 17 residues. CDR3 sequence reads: CGTRLKITQSRANVLTF. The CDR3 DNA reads TGTGGCACGCGCCTTAAGATAACACAAAGTCGGGCCAACGTCCTGACTTTC.

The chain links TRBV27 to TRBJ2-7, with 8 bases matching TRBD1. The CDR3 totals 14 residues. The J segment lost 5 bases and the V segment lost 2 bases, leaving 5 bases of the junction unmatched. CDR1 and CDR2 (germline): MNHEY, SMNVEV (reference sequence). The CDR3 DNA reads TGTGCCAGCAGTTTAGACAGGGGAGTCAACGAGCAGTACTTC. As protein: CASSLDRGVNEQYF.

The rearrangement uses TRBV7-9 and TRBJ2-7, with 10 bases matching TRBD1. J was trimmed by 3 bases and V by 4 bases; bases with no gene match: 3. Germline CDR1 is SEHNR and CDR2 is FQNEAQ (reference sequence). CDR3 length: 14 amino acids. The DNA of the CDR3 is TGTGCCAGCAGCTCGGGGGACAGGGGCTACGAGCAGTACTTC. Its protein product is CASSSGDRGYEQYF.

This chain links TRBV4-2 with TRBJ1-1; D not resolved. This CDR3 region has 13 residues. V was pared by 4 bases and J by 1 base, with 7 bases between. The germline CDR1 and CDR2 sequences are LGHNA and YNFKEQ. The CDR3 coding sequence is TGTGCCAGCAGCCGCGAACGGAACACTGAAGCTTTCTTT. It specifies CASSRERNTEAFF.

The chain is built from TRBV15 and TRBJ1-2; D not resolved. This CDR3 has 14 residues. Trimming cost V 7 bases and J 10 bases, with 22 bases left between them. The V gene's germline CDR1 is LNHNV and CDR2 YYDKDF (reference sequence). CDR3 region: CATTHLLPSGDYTF. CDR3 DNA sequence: TGTGCCACCACCCACTTATTGCCCTCAGGAGACTACACCTTC.

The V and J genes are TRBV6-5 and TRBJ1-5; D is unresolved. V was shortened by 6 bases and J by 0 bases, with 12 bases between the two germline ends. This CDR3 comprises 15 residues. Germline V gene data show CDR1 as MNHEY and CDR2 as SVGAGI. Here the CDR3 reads CASSYGRYSNQPQHF. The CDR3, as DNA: TGTGCCAGCAGCTACGGACGGTATAGCAATCAGCCCCAGCATTTT.

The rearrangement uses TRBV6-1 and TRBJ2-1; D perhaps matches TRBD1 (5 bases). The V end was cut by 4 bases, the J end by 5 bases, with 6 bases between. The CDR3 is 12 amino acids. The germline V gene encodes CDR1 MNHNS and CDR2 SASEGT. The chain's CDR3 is CASSAGHNEQFF. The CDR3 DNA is TGTGCCAGCAGTGCAGGGCACAATGAGCAGTTCTTC.

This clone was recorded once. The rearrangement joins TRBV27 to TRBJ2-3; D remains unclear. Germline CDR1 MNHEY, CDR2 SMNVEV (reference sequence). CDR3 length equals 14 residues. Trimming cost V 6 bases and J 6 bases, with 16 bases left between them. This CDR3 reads CASSPDGPPDTQYF. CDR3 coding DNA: TGTGCCAGCAGCCCGGACGGGCCCCCGGATACGCAGTATTTT.

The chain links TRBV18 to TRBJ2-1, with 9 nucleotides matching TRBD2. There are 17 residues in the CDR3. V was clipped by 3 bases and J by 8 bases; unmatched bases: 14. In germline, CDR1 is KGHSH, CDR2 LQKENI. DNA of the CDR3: TGTGCCAGCTCACCGAATAGCGGGAGAGGAACGAGGGATGAGCAGTTCTTC. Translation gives CASSPNSGRGTRDEQFF. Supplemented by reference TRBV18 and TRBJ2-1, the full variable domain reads NAGVMQNPRHLVRRRGQEARLRCSPMKGHSHVYWYRQLPEEGLKFMVYLQKENIIDESGMPKERFSAEFPKEGPSILRIQQVVRGDSAAYFCASSPNSGRGTRDEQFFGPGTRLTVL.

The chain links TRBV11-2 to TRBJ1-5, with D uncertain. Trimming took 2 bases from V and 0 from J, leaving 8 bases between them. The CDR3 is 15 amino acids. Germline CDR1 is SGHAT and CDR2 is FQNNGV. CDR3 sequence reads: CASSLYGYSNQPQHF. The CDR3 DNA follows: TGTGCCAGCAGCTTATACGGTTATAGCAATCAGCCCCAGCATTTT.

CDR3 sequence (DNA): TGTGCCAGCAGCGGAACTCAGGGAGGAGGGGACGAGCAGTACTTC. Protein: CASSGTQGGGDEQYF. The chain employs TRBV9 and TRBJ2-7; D may be TRBD2 (6 bases). Trimming took off 3 bases at V and 5 bases at J, with 18 bases between the two ends. This CDR3 is built from 15 residues. The germline gives CDR1 SGDLS, CDR2 YYNGEE. Combining the CDR3 with reference TRBV9 and TRBJ2-7 gives the whole variable domain DSGVTQTPKHLITATGQRVTLRCSPRSGDLSVYWYQQSLDQGLQFLIQYYNGEERAKGNILERFSAQQFPDLHSELNLSSLELGDSALYFCASSGTQGGGDEQYFGPGTRLTVT.

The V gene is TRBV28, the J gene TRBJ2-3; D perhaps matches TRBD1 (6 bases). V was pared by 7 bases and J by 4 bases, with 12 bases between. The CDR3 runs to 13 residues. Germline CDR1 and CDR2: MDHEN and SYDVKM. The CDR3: CASKGERADTQYF. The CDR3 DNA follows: TGTGCCAGCAAGGGGGAGAGGGCAGATACGCAGTATTTT.

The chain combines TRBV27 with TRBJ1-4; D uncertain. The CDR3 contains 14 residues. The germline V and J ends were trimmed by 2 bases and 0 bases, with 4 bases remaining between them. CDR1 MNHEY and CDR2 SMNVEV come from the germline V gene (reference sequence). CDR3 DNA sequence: TGTGCCAGCAGTTTACAGGCAACTAATGAAAAACTGTTTTTT. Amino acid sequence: CASSLQATNEKLFF.

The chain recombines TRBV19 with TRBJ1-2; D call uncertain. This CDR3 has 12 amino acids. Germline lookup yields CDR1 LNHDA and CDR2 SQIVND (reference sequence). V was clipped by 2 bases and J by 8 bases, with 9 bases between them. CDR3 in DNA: TGTGCCAGTAGTATATCCTCCGACGGCTACACCTTC. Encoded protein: CASSISSDGYTF. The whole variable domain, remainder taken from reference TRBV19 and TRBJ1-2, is DGGITQSPKYLFRKEGQNVTLSCEQNLNHDAMYWYRQDPGQGLRLIYYSQIVNDFQKGDIAEGYSVSREKKESFPLTVTSAQKNPTAFYLCASSISSDGYTFGSGTRLTVV.

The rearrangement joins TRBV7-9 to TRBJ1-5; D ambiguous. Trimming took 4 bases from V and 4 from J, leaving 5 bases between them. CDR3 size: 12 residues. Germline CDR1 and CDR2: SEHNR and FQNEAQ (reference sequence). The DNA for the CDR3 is TGTGCCAGCAGCTCGCAAAATCAGCCCCAGCATTTT. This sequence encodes CASSSQNQPQHF.

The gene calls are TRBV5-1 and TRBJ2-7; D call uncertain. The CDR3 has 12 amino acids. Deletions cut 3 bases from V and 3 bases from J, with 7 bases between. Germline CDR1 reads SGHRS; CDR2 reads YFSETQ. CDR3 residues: CASSSENYEQYF. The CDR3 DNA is TGCGCCAGCAGCTCCGAGAACTACGAGCAGTACTTC. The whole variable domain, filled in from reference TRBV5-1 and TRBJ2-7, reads KAGVTQTPRYLIKTRGQQVTLSCSPISGHRSVSWYQQTPGQGLQFLFEYFSETQRNKGNFPGRFSGRQFSNSRSEMNVSTLELGDSALYLCASSSENYEQYFGPGTRLTVT.

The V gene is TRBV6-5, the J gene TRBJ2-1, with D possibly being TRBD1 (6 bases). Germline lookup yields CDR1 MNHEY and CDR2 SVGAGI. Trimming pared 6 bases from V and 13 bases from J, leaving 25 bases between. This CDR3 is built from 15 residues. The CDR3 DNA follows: TGTGCCAGCAGCCCGATCTTGGACAGCGCTCGCGGACAGTTCTTC. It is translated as CASSPILDSARGQFF.